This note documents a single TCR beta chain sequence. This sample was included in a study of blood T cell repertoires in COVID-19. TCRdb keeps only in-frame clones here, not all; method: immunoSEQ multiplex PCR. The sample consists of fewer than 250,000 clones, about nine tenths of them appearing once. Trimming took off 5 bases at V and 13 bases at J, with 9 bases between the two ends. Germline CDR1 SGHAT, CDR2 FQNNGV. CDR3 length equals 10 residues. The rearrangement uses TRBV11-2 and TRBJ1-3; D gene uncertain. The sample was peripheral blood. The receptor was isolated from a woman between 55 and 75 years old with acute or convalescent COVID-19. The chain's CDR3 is CASSAGRIYF. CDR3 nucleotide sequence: TGTGCCAGCAGCGCGGGGAGGATATATTTT.